This TCR beta chain comes out of a study of response to subunit inactivated influenza vaccine (dated by TCRdb to about 2018). At the level of the whole study: To follow how T cells responded to a trivalent subunit inactivated influenza vaccine, the researchers relied on deep quantitative profiling of the T cell receptor repertoire. General conclusions and limits of the study: The authors suggested that each seasonal influenza vaccination may recruit only a limited number of new T cells.

The receptor library was made with RT-PCR. Sequenced using an Illumina HiSeq 2500. TCRdb took the public reads, trimmed them with fastp at Q25, ran MiXCR for clone calling and kept in-frame beta chains. Rows merge per CDR3 protein into single entries with the most common DNA and genes. The sample table records 400,000 to 650,000 distinct CDR3 sequences; around 7.9% of these occur just once. The ten largest clones take up around 13% of the sample. As concerns this clonotype: It lacks a known antigen. No base quality information exists; no much larger clone differs at one position.

The CDR3 numbers 15 residues from cysteine through phenylalanine. Only the CDR3 region is kept as DNA, spanning 45 bases read in frame from base 1. The V and J ends are trimmed by 6 bases and 12 bases, leaving 27 bases between them. Per the germline V gene (reference sequence), DFQATT is the CDR1 and SNEGSKA is the CDR2. The origin of this receptor is a man aged 50 to 75 who received an inactivated influenza vaccine. Donor details come from another sample of the same person, matched by shared clones. The chain is assembled from TRBV20-1 and TRBJ2-1, with TRBD2 tentatively as D gene (6 bases match). The source material was PBMCs from blood, sampled roughly 24 months after vaccination. The CDR3 sequence is CSARRPAGPPEGQFF. The nucleotide sequence is given as TGCAGTGCCAGGAGGCCAGCGGGCCCCCCCGAGGGGCAGTTCTTC.